This is a list of T cell receptor beta chains from one sample in a study of T-cell reconstitution after alpha-beta-depleted transplantation in children. TCRdb redid the calling of the PCR reads with MiXCR, one entry per CDR3 protein. The sample records a few hundred thousand distinct CDR3 sequences, less than 9.5% being singletons. The sequences come from peripheral blood, collected 360 days after TCRalphabeta/CD19-depleted stem cell transplant. All receptors come from a female patient between 2 and 10 years old who had a stem cell transplant for Fanconi anemia, so the T cells may come from the graft donor. CDR3s include the opening cysteine and the closing phenylalanine or tryptophan. The D gene is left open where the match is weak. Size is omitted from some rows. Given values are once, few, many or a class for expanded clones.

many	NA	TRBV20-1	TRBJ1-1	TGCAGTGCTAGAGATAAGAGGGGCACTGAAGCTTTCTTT	CSARDKRGTEAFF
many	TRBD1	TRBV12-3/TRBV12-4	TRBJ2-1	TGTGCCAGCAGTACCCGGACAGGGTTTCGTAATGAGCAGTTCTTC	CASSTRTGFRNEQFF
many	NA	TRBV27	TRBJ2-7	TGTGCCAGCAGTTTCTTTTACGGCACGGGCGAGCAGTACTTC	CASSFFYGTGEQYF
many	NA	TRBV6-2/TRBV6-3	TRBJ2-1	TGTGCCAGCAGTTACTCGGCTAGCTCCTACAATGAGCAGTTCTTC	CASSYSASSYNEQFF
NA	TRBD2	TRBV7-8	TRBJ2-1	TGTGCCAGCAGCCAACCACTGACTAGCGGGGGTGATGAGCAGTTCTTC	CASSQPLTSGGDEQFF
many	NA	TRBV20-1	TRBJ2-7	TGCAGTGCTAGAGAAACTAGGGGTTCCTACGAGCAGTACTTC	CSARETRGSYEQYF
NA	TRBD2	TRBV6-5	TRBJ2-1	TGTGCCAGCAGTTATCTTCTAGCGGGGGTCTTCGGGGCCAATGAGCAGTTCTTC	CASSYLLAGVFGANEQFF
many	TRBD2	TRBV5-6	TRBJ2-5	TGTGCCAGCAGCTTGCCGCCCCGGACTAGCAGTCAAGAGACCCAGTACTTC	CASSLPPRTSSQETQYF
NA	NA	TRBV7-8	TRBJ1-1	TGTGCCAGCAGCTTCGCCTCGAACACTGAAGCTTTCTTT	CASSFASNTEAFF
many	NA	TRBV5-1	TRBJ2-5	TGCGCCAGCCCCGGCGCTGGTTCAGAGACCCAGTACTTC	CASPGAGSETQYF
many	TRBD2	TRBV4-1	TRBJ2-1	TGCGCCAGCAGCCAAGAACGGGGGGACAATGAGCAGTTCTTC	CASSQERGDNEQFF
few	NA	TRBV2	TRBJ1-6	TGTGCCAGCAGTGAAGCGCCTAGCCTCCTCCACTTT	CASSEAPSLLHF
NA	TRBD1	TRBV5-1	TRBJ2-5	TGCGCCAGCAGCCTGAAGGACAGGGGGCTCGGGGAGACCCAGTACTTC	CASSLKDRGLGETQYF
many	NA	TRBV19	TRBJ1-2	TGTGCCAGTAGTTTGAAAGCTTATGGCTACACCTTC	CASSLKAYGYTF
many	NA	TRBV6-6	TRBJ1-1	TGTGCCAGCAGTTACTCGCACACTGAAGCTTTCTTT	CASSYSHTEAFF
NA	TRBD1	TRBV5-1	TRBJ2-5	TGCGCCAGCAGCGCCGGGACAGGGGGCTCAGAGACCCAGTACTTC	CASSAGTGGSETQYF
many	NA	TRBV28	TRBJ1-1	TGTGCCAGCAGTAACGTAGGCACTGAAGCTTTCTTT	CASSNVGTEAFF
few	NA	TRBV9	TRBJ2-5	TGTGCCAGCAGCGTAGGACAGCCACAAGAGACCCAGTACTTC	CASSVGQPQETQYF
many	TRBD2	TRBV3-1	TRBJ2-1	TGTGCCAGCAGCCAAGATCCCAGCGGGGGGCTGAGGGAGCAGTTCTTC	CASSQDPSGGLREQFF
NA	TRBD1	TRBV4-2	TRBJ2-6	TGTGCCAGCAGCCCAGGACAGGGTATCGTCCTGACTTTC	CASSPGQGIVLTF
NA	NA	TRBV20-1	TRBJ1-5	TGCAGTGCTAAAAGGACTCCGGGTAAAGATCAGCCCCAGCATTTT	CSAKRTPGKDQPQHF
few	TRBD1	TRBV5-1	TRBJ2-2	TGCGCCAGCAGCTTGACAGGGGACGCGAACACCGGGGAGCTGTTTTTT	CASSLTGDANTGELFF
few	NA	TRBV4-3	TRBJ2-5	TGCGCCAGCAGCCCGACGATACCGGGCGAGACCCAGTACTTC	CASSPTIPGETQYF
many	NA	TRBV6-2/TRBV6-3	TRBJ2-2	TGTGCCAGCAGTAAAGGCAGAGTGGACACCGGGGAGCTGTTTTTT	CASSKGRVDTGELFF
many	NA	TRBV29-1	TRBJ1-3	TGCAGCGTTGAGGCGGGAAACACCATATATTTT	CSVEAGNTIYF
many	TRBD1	TRBV20-1	TRBJ2-5	TGCAGTGCTCAAACAGGGGGCCAAGAGACCCAGTACTTC	CSAQTGGQETQYF
many	NA	TRBV20-1	TRBJ2-1	TGCAGTGCTAGATTTCTTGGGGAGCAGTTCTTC	CSARFLGEQFF
few	NA	TRBV18	TRBJ2-1	TGTGCCAGCTCACCACCCCCAGGGAGTGAGCAGTTCTTC	CASSPPPGSEQFF
many	NA	TRBV5-1	TRBJ2-1	TGCGCCAGCAGCTTGGCGGAGCCCTCCTACAATGAGCAGTTCTTC	CASSLAEPSYNEQFF
many	NA	TRBV20-1	TRBJ2-5	TGCAGTGCTAATCTCCCTGGAGAGACCCAGTACTTC	CSANLPGETQYF
few	TRBD1	TRBV7-3	TRBJ2-1	TGTGCCAGCAGCCCGCGGACAGGGGGGAGGTCGAGTGAGCAGTTCTTC	CASSPRTGGRSSEQFF
NA	NA	TRBV9	TRBJ1-3	TGTGCCAGCACCAGAGGGTACGGAAACACCATATATTTT	CASTRGYGNTIYF
NA	TRBD1	TRBV14	TRBJ2-1	TGTGCCAGCAGCGCTTGGGGACAGGGGGGTCCCAATGAGCAGTTCTTC	CASSAWGQGGPNEQFF
many	TRBD2	TRBV4-3	TRBJ2-1	TGCGCCAGCAGCCAAGAGACTAGCGGGGGGGCGTACAATGAGCAGTTCTTC	CASSQETSGGAYNEQFF
few	NA	TRBV7-2	TRBJ1-2	TGTGCCAGCAGCTTAGGCTGGGGCGGCTATGGCTACACCTTC	CASSLGWGGYGYTF
many	TRBD2	TRBV7-6	TRBJ2-1	TGTGCCAGCAGCTTAGCTAGCGGGGGAGAAGAGAATGAGCAGTTCTTC	CASSLASGGEENEQFF
NA	NA	TRBV7-6	TRBJ2-1	TGTGCCAGCAGCTTAGAAGCGGTGAGCTCCTACAATGAGCAGTTCTTC	CASSLEAVSSYNEQFF
many	TRBD2	TRBV11-2	TRBJ2-2	TGTGCCAGCATTGTACATCAGCGGGGCTCTACCGGGGAGCTGTTTTTT	CASIVHQRGSTGELFF
NA	NA	TRBV4-3	TRBJ1-2	TGCGCCAGCAGCTTTCATCAGGGCGGCTATGGCTACACCTTC	CASSFHQGGYGYTF
many	TRBD1	TRBV5-6	TRBJ1-2	TGTGCCAGCAGCTCGACAGGGGGATGGTATGGCTACACCTTC	CASSSTGGWYGYTF
many	TRBD1	TRBV29-1	TRBJ2-7	TGCAGCGTTGGAGGGGGACAGGGTCTCGAGCAGTACTTC	CSVGGGQGLEQYF
many	TRBD2	TRBV7-3	TRBJ2-3	TGTGCCAGCAGCTTAGCGGGGGGCCGAGATAGCACAGATACGCAGTATTTT	CASSLAGGRDSTDTQYF
few	TRBD1	TRBV5-1	TRBJ2-7	TGCGCCAGCAGCTCCAGGGGGACCAGCTCCTACGAGCAGTACTTC	CASSSRGTSSYEQYF
many	TRBD2	TRBV27	TRBJ2-3	TGTGCCAGCAGACCCGGACTAGCAGGAGATACGCAGTATTTT	CASRPGLAGDTQYF
many	NA	TRBV20-1	TRBJ2-1	TGCAGTGCTAGGGCCAGGGTAAGGGTATACAATGAGCAGTTCTTC	CSARARVRVYNEQFF
many	NA	TRBV7-8	TRBJ2-7	TGTGCCAGCAGCCCGAGTAGGGATCGGAACGAGCAGTACTTC	CASSPSRDRNEQYF
many	TRBD1	TRBV5-1	TRBJ2-1	TGCGCCAGCAGCCTTACAGGGGCCGATGAGCAGTTCTTC	CASSLTGADEQFF